This TCR beta chain was captured by sequencing in a study of shared clonotypes between healthy human individuals. Measured with immunoSEQ multiplex PCR; TCRdb has only the in-frame clones, and not every one. Of 950,000 to 1,300,000 clones listed, 70% to 80% were seen once; the top ten hold about 1.5%. V lost 1 base to trimming and J lost 9 bases; unmatched junction nucleotides: 7. Germline V CDR1 and CDR2: SQVTM, ANQGSEA. The CDR3 runs to 13 residues. What was sequenced was memory CD4+ T cells sorted from blood. Subset here: CD45RA-negative fraction. The clonotype originates from a man aged 18 to 29 in good health. The V and J genes are TRBV29-1 and TRBJ2-3, with TRBD2 identical over 7 bases. The CDR3: CSVEVFGLGTQYF. The DNA for the CDR3 is TGCAGCGTTGAAGTGTTTGGACTAGGGACGCAGTATTTT.